Each of the 19 T cell receptor beta chains below was sequenced from the same sample in a study of tumor-infiltrating lymphocytes in primary liver carcinoma. Total RNA (around 0.45 ug) served as template for TCR beta cDNA synthesis primed by a constant-region primer. Libraries of TCR beta came from three nested multiplex PCR rounds with slightly modified ARM-PCR. TRBV1-TRBV30 forward primers paired with a C-beta reverse primer drove the first two PCR rounds, about 9 cycles each. TCRdb recomputed calls from the multiplex PCR reads with MiXCR, one row per CDR3 protein. Of approximately 88,000 distinct CDR3 sequences in the sample, approximately 72% were seen once. DNA and RNA were both co-extracted from around 20-30 mg of bulk tissue that had not been sorted. The sequenced sample was tumor-adjacent normal liver tissue. The receptor source for this set is a middle-aged man with primary liver carcinoma and hepatitis B virus infection.

This clonotype was found once. This clone may be a read error of a much larger clone one base away. Given the absence of the conserved phenylalanine or tryptophan at the CDR3 end, a read error is likely. The chain carries TRBV5-6 and TRBJ1-1; no clear D gene. The CDR3 is made up of 14 amino acids. Germline V gives CDR1 SGHDT, CDR2 YYEEEE. V lost 4 bases and J lost 0, with 10 bases in between. The chain's CDR3 is CASSRVTLNTEAFL. CDR3 coding DNA: TGTGCCAGCAGCAGGGTCACCTTGAACACTGAAGCTTTCCTT.

At least ten counts were recorded for this clonotype. The chain joins TRBV12-3 or TRBV12-4 to TRBJ2-7, with TRBD2 matching over 11 bases. Trimming took 5 bases from V and 3 from J; bases not matched to a gene: 12. The CDR3 has 17 residues. CDR3 sequence reads: CASSPEAGLADHYEQYF. The CDR3 coding sequence is TGTGCCAGCAGTCCCGAGGCGGGACTAGCGGATCACTACGAGCAGTACTTC.

With respect to this clonotype: One end of the junction varies from germline; a read error may be responsible. The chain links TRBV7-8 to TRBJ1-3, with TRBD1 matching 10 bases. Germline CDR1 SGHVS, CDR2 FQNEAQ. The CDR3 contains 17 residues. CDR3 DNA: TGTGCCAGCAGACCCACCGGGACAGGGGTCTCTGGAAACACCATATACTTT. Protein: CASRPTGTGVSGNTIYF.

To note about this clonotype: One end of the junction is discordant with germline, which a read error may explain. V gene TRBV11-2 combines with J gene TRBJ2-5; no clear D. This CDR3 has 15 residues. Germline assignment: CDR1 SGHAT and CDR2 FQNNGV. CDR3 protein: CASNFTYRNQETQYF. The CDR3 nucleotides read TGTGCCAGCAACTTTACTTATCGGAATCAAGAGACCCAGTATTTC.

On this clonotype itself: One end of the junction varies from germline; a read error may be responsible. The CDR3 reads CDSDPPGATNTGELFF. The CDR3 nucleotides are TGTGATAGTGATCCTCCGGGGGCCACGAACACCGGGGAGTTGTTTTTT. V is TRBV12-5 and J is TRBJ2-2; perhaps D is TRBD1 or TRBD2 (6 bases each). Germline CDR1 and CDR2: LGHNT and FRNRAP. This CDR3 is 16 amino acids long.

The chain joins TRBV11-2 to TRBJ2-5; D not certain. V shed 2 bases and J shed 2 bases, with 6 bases lying between them. Germline V CDR1 and CDR2: SGHAT, FQNNGV. The CDR3 runs 13 residues. CDR3 loop: CASSLFPQETQYF. As DNA, the CDR3 is TGTGCCAGCAGCTTATTCCCGCAAGAGACCCAGTACTTC.

This clonotype was picked up a small number of times. The conserved final phenylalanine or tryptophan is absent from the CDR3, which likely points to a read error. The chain couples TRBV24-1 to TRBJ2-1; TRBD1 is a possible D gene (6 bases). The CDR3 contains 13 residues. Trimming took off 6 bases at V and 9 bases at J, with 14 bases between the two ends. The germline CDR1 and CDR2 sequences are KGHDR and SFDVKD. The CDR3 nucleotides are TGTGCCACCAGTACGGTTGGGGGCGTTGAGCAGTTCCTC. It specifies CATSTVGGVEQFL.

Worth noting for this clonotype: It may be a read error: a sequence one base away is much more abundant. The chain is built from TRBV6-5 and TRBJ1-2; D might be TRBD1 (6 bases). The germline CDR1 and CDR2 sequences are MNHEY and SVGAGI. This CDR3 has 13 residues. CDR3 amino acids: CTSSKDRLYGYTF. CDR3 nucleotide sequence: TGTACCAGCAGCAAGGACAGATTATATGGCTACACCTTC.

The chain uses TRBV6-5 and TRBJ2-6; D is possibly TRBD1 (5 bases). Germline-derived CDR1 and CDR2 are MNHEY and SVGAGI. V lost 5 bases to trimming and J lost 2 bases, with 19 bases between them. CDR3 length: 18 amino acids. The CDR3 DNA follows: TGTGCCAGCAGTCTGTGGACATGGAAGAAAGCTGGGGCCAACGTCCTGACTTTC. It yields the protein CASSLWTWKKAGANVLTF.

For this clonotype: This is likely a read error, given that the CDR3 carries no conserved phenylalanine or tryptophan at its end. V gene TRBV11-2 combines with J gene TRBJ2-7; weak D call: TRBD2 (5 bases). This CDR3 is 15 amino acids long. The V end was cut by 7 bases, the J end by 5 bases, with 21 bases between. Germline CDR1 and CDR2: SGHAT and FQNNGV. The CDR3 loop is CASNLFEGFSDEQYI. The CDR3 DNA is TGTGCCAGCAACTTGTTTGAGGGTTTTTCTGACGAGCAGTACATC.

About this clonotype: A much larger clone lies one base from this, so it may be a read error. This chain links TRBV4-1 with TRBJ2-1, with 12 bases aligning to TRBD2. The CDR3 consists of 17 residues. The germline V gene has CDR1 MGHRA and CDR2 YSYEKL. DNA of the CDR3: TGCGCCGGCAGCCGAGGGACTAGCGGGCGATCCTACAATGAGCAGTTCTTC. Protein product: CAGSRGTSGRSYNEQFF.

Worth noting for this clonotype: A junction end diverges from the germline sequence, so it may reflect a read error. CDR3 DNA: TGCAGCGTTACTATCAGCTTCTACAACGAGCAGTTCTTC. This encodes CSVTISFYNEQFF. The chain recombines TRBV29-1 with TRBJ2-1, with D unresolved. Germline V CDR1 and CDR2: SQVTM, ANQGSEA. The CDR3 covers 13 residues.

Notes on this clonotype: Because the CDR3 is missing its conserved closing phenylalanine or tryptophan, this is likely a read error. The chain combines TRBV28 with TRBJ2-3, with 7 bases identical to TRBD2. Germline CDR1 reads MDHEN; CDR2 reads SYDVKM. The V segment lost 4 bases and the J segment 2 bases; nucleotides outside the gene matches: 9. The CDR3 sequence is 16 residues long. The chain's CDR3 is CASSWTNGRSTDTQYY. CDR3 DNA sequence: TGTGCCAGCAGTTGGACTAACGGGAGGTCCACAGATACGCAGTATTAT.

This clonotype has a handful of counts. This sequence joins TRBV11-2 and TRBJ2-7, with D tentatively TRBD1 (6 bases). The CDR3 extends over 13 amino acids. From germline, CDR1 is SGHAT and CDR2 FQNNGV. V lost 5 bases and J lost 1, with 9 bases in between. Here the CDR3 reads CASSMGQSYEQYF. For the CDR3, the DNA is TGTGCCAGCAGCATGGGACAATCCTACGAGCAGTACTTC. Drawing the rest from reference TRBV11-2 and TRBJ2-7, the complete variable domain is EAGVAQSPRYKIIEKRQSVAFWCNPISGHATLYWYQQILGQGPKLLIQFQNNGVVDDSQLPKDRFSAERLKGVDSTLKIQPAKLEDSAVYLCASSMGQSYEQYFGPGTRLTVT.

Concerning this clonotype: Likely a read error: the CDR3 ends without its conserved phenylalanine or tryptophan. The chain uses TRBV28 and TRBJ2-1; D is possibly TRBD2 (5 bases). This CDR3 spans 15 amino acids. Deletions cut 9 bases from V and 4 bases from J, with 19 bases between. Germline CDR1 and CDR2: MDHEN and SYDVKM. The CDR3 reads CARSPRSGAYNEQFC. The CDR3 DNA follows: TGTGCCAGAAGTCCCCGCAGCGGTGCGTACAATGAGCAGTTCTGC.

The V and J genes are TRBV11-2 and TRBJ2-5; D may be TRBD2 (5 bases). The V end lost 10 bases, the J end lost 2 bases, and 8 bases lay between the germline ends. CDR1 SGHAT and CDR2 FQNNGV come from the germline V gene. This CDR3 spans 11 amino acids. The CDR3 loop is CANEGQETQYF. In DNA form, the CDR3 reads TGTGCCAACGAGGGACAAGAGACCCAGTACTTC.

V and J are TRBV11-2 and TRBJ2-1; a possible D gene is TRBD2 (5 bases). Germline CDR1 reads SGHAT; CDR2 reads FQNNGV. CDR3 length: 16 amino acids. CDR3 region: CVCSLDIGLAMGEQFF. The CDR3 bases are TGTGTCTGCAGCTTGGATATCGGACTGGCCATGGGTGAGCAGTTCTTC.

This clonotype has a count of ten or more. The chain has TRBV12-3 or TRBV12-4 and TRBJ2-3; no firm D call. This CDR3 has 14 amino acids. Trimming removed 1 base at V and 1 base at J, with 6 bases between. Here the CDR3 reads CASSLGQGTDTQYF. The CDR3 DNA sequence: TGTGCCAGCAGTTTAGGGCAGGGCACAGATACGCAGTATTTT.

The V gene is TRBV7-9, the J gene TRBJ2-1; 7 nucleotides match TRBD2. The V and J ends lost 5 bases and 6 bases, in that order; junction bases with no gene match: 13. Looked up from germline, CDR1 is SEHNR and CDR2 is FQNEAQ (reference sequence). CDR3 length equals 16 residues. The CDR3, as DNA: TGTGCCAGCAGCCAGCGGGTGAACGGGGAGGGCAATGAGCAGTTCTTC. Protein sequence: CASSQRVNGEGNEQFF.